Detailed here is one T cell receptor beta chain. Its antigen is currently not known. No base quality information exists; no much larger clone differs at one position. Within the sample, other DNA sequences also encode this same CDR3. The germline V gene supplies CDR1 KGHSH and CDR2 LQKENI. From the cysteine through the phenylalanine, the CDR3 covers 15 amino acids. Of the read, only the CDR3 DNA is kept; its 45 bases are in frame from base 1. Trimming accounts for 0 bases at V and 6 bases at J, while the number of junction bases matched to no gene is 1. The immunoSEQ Assay, a bias-controlled multiplex PCR, was used to amplify TCRbeta CDR3 regions from genomic DNA. The authors processed their data as follows. Within the assay, amplification of reference gene primers was used to estimate how many nucleated cells each sample contained. To quantify the absolute abundance of each unique TCRbeta CDR3 rearrangement, sequence reads were collapsed and filtered. For each sample, productive Simpson clonality was calculated as the square root of Simpson's diversity index across productive rearrangements. Imported from immuneACCESS, the table was reduced by TCRdb to in-frame sequences with V and J called. These copies leave out some clones; in studies compared against another copy, an unresolved V gene accounts for under half, and the cause of the remainder is not known. V and J calls and clone size come straight from that table; D and trimming were deduced from the DNA. In all, the sample holds fewer than 350,000 clones, and 88% of those were seen once. The ten largest clonotypes hold under 1.2% of the sample.

The data stem from a study of blood T cell repertoires in COVID-19 (dated by TCRdb to about 2020). The study in broad terms: Samples covering the acute and convalescent phases of COVID-19 were provided by collaborators in the United States, Italy and Spain. The repertoires were made available in a free public database intended to serve as a resource for research on the immune response to SARS-CoV-2. The material from the prospective study consisted of cDNA or gDNA derived from T cells, B-cell-depleted T cells, or PBMCs. A de-identified subject ID, COVID-19 status, age in years and sex were almost always included in the sample metadata. Where available, HLA class I and class II types were obtained from metadata supplied by the sample provider rather than from assay-based typing. Subjects who had been exposed to COVID-19, were actively infected with it, or had recovered from it provided the deeply sampled blood TCRbeta repertoires that made up the dataset. Samples were obtained from the ongoing ImmuneRACE study (first 160 participants) and from some 1,200 subjects provided by 6 global collaborators.

Participants in the prospective study were aged roughly 18 to 100 years, lived in over 20 United States geographic areas, and enrolled through a virtual design. In the prospective study, cohorts were assigned on the basis of participant-reported clinical history obtained from a screening survey and a study questionnaire. A participant counted as exposed if, within 2 weeks of entering the study, that participant had been in contact with someone who had a PCR-confirmed or clinician-diagnosed COVID-19 case. In the prospective study, whole blood, serum and a nasopharyngeal or oropharyngeal swab were collected from each participant by mobile phlebotomists. Prospective study participants could optionally give additional blood draws and questionnaires over an approximately two-month period. Prospective study blood samples were shipped either frozen or at room temperature before DNA extraction. The investigation overall reported the following: The quantity of clinical and demographic metadata differed by source and by participant and was supplied without curation.

Recombination connected TRBV18 to TRBJ2-7; 14 middle bases align to TRBD2. This sequence was found in a woman aged 30 to 39 who had been exposed to COVID-19. Sample: PBMCs or T cells enriched from blood (not recorded which). The DNA sequence is as follows: TGTGCCAGCTCACCACCAGGACTAGCGGGAGGCGAGCAGTACTTC. Its protein product is CASSPPGLAGGEQYF.